There are a few counts of the clone carrying this T cell receptor beta chain. Other DNA variants within this sample encode the same CDR3. CDR1 KGHSH and CDR2 LQKENI come from the germline V gene. The V end was cut by 2 bases, the J end by 3 bases, with 4 bases between. The CDR3 spans 12 residues. This sample is drawn from a study of cytomegalovirus exposure and HLA in healthy donors. Overall study: Out of 398 genotyped donors, around 80% belonged to the Caucasian-associated ancestry cluster.

PCR was performed using 60 Vbeta and 13 Jbeta primers. Original methodology: Later, tens of millions of unique TCR beta chains were counted in an analysis, and 8.5 million to 13 million of them were shared. Libraries were prepared by immunoSEQ multiplex PCR; TCRdb keeps only in-frame clonotypes and omits some of them. The V and J calls and clone size are taken from that table; D and trimming were inferred from the DNA. The data hold around 200,000 clones, with about four fifths observed a single time. The source material was PBMCs. This sequence joins TRBV18 and TRBJ1-1; D is ambiguous. The sequence derives from a man aged 50 to 59 in good health and CMV-seronegative. As DNA, the CDR3 is TGTGCCAGCTCACCATTAGACACTGAAGCTTTCTTT. The encoded protein is CASSPLDTEAFF.